The source of this T cell receptor (beta chain) is a study of T cells in Graves' hyperthyroidism and ophthalmopathy. This clonotype has a count of ten or more. The junction had 2 bases not matched to a gene; V was cut back by 0 bases and J by 4 bases. The CDR3 consists of 14 residues. CDR1 is SGHRS, CDR2 YFSETQ, per germline. An absence of ophthalmopathy progression within 18 months meant stable Graves' hyperthyroidism. RNA transcripts gave rise to amplified TCR beta CDR3 regions. Carried out on the TCR CDR3, a first-round RT-PCR used the HTBI primer set. TCRdb ran MiXCR on the multiplex PCR reads and lists one entry per CDR3 protein. The sample yields over 700,000 distinct CDR3 sequences, roughly 37% seen once.

The rearrangement joins TRBV5-1 to TRBJ1-1, with 8 bases matching TRBD1. Sequencing input: blood. This TCR was recovered from a man between 18 and 29 years old with Graves' hyperthyroidism. CDR3 region: CASSLGGQGTEAFF. CDR3 sequence (DNA): TGCGCCAGCAGCTTGGGAGGACAGGGCACTGAAGCTTTCTTT.